This note documents a single T cell receptor (beta chain) sequence. Replicate PCRs from sorted subsets contained around 200 ng DNA, which is tens of thousands of T cell genomes. Sequenced by immunoSEQ multiplex PCR; TCRdb stores in-frame clones only, minus some. The profile shows 700,000 or so clones, approximately 79% of them singletons. The sample originates from a study of shared clonotypes between healthy human individuals. Study at large: Used for every donor were three CD4 naive, three CD4 memory, two CD8 naive and one CD8 memory plate.

This CDR3 has 15 residues. The germline V and J ends were trimmed by 5 bases and 0 bases, with 13 bases remaining between them. CDR1 SNHLY and CDR2 FYNNEI come from the germline V gene. The chain combines TRBV2 with TRBJ1-1; D not resolved. The sequence was obtained from a woman in her twenties or thirties in good health. Material for sequencing was memory CD4+ T cells sorted from blood. Regarding subset: CD45RA-negative fraction. The chain's CDR3 is CASSLLTSLNTEAFF. As DNA, the CDR3 is TGTGCCAGCAGTTTATTGACATCCTTGAACACTGAAGCTTTCTTT.